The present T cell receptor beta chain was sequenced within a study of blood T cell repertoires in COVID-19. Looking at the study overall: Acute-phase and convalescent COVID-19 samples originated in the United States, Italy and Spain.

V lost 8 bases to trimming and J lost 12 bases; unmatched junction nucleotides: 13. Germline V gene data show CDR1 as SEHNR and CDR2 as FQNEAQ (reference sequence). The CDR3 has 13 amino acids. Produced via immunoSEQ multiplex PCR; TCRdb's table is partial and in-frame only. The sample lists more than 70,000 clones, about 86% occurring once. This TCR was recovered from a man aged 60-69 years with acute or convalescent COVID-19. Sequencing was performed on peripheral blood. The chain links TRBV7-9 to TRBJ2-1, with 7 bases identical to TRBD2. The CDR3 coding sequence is TGTGCCAGCGGGGAAAGCGGGACGTCATTGCAGTTCTTC. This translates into CASGESGTSLQFF.